This entry lists 7 T cell receptor beta chains sequenced from one sample in a study of blood T cell repertoires in COVID-19. Assay used: immunoSEQ multiplex PCR; TCRdb lists only in-frame clones, some missing. In the table there are under 75,000 clones, about 81% of which are singletons. The sequenced material came from peripheral blood. All receptors derive from a man aged 80 or over with acute or convalescent COVID-19.

V usage is TRBV5-4 and J usage is TRBJ2-1, with 8 bases identical to TRBD2. The CDR3 covers 15 residues. Germline CDR1 is SGHNT and CDR2 is YYREEE (reference sequence). The V gene end was trimmed by 1 base and the J gene end by 6 bases; junction bases not matched to a gene: 6. CDR3 sequence: CASSLTSGWGNEQFF. Written as DNA, the CDR3 is TGTGCCAGCAGCTTGACTAGCGGCTGGGGCAATGAGCAGTTCTTC. The full variable domain, completed using reference TRBV5-4 and TRBJ2-1, is ETGVTQSPTHLIKTRGQQVTLRCSSQSGHNTVSWYQQALGQGPQFIFQYYREEENGRGNFPPRFSGLQFPNYSSELNVNALELDDSALYLCASSLTSGWGNEQFFGPGTRLTVL.

This clone was detected a few times. V and J are TRBV6-2 or TRBV6-3 and TRBJ1-2, with D perhaps TRBD1 (6 bases). Looked up from germline, CDR1 is MNHEY and CDR2 is SVGEGT. The CDR3 sequence is 14 residues long. The V and J ends lost 5 bases and 5 bases respectively, with 15 bases between them. The CDR3 sequence: CASSRTVTFYGYTF. As DNA, the CDR3 is TGTGCCAGCAGTCGGACAGTTACATTTTATGGCTACACCTTC.

This chain connects TRBV11-2 to TRBJ1-2; no firm D call. This CDR3 is built from 14 residues. From germline, CDR1 is SGHAT and CDR2 FQNNGV. V was clipped by 0 bases and J by 5 bases, with 10 bases between them. The CDR3 sequence: CASSLEVQLYGYTF. Written as DNA, the CDR3 is TGTGCCAGCAGCTTAGAAGTACAGTTATATGGCTACACCTTC.

This sequence joins TRBV24-1 and TRBJ2-1, with TRBD2 matching over 14 bases. The V segment lost 6 bases and the J segment 9 bases; nucleotides outside the gene matches: 6. This CDR3 has 15 residues. CDR1 KGHDR and CDR2 SFDVKD come from the germline V gene. The CDR3 bases are TGTGCCACCAGTCCGTTGACTAGCGGGAGGGTTGAGCAGTTCTTC. It specifies CATSPLTSGRVEQFF.

This clone was seen a handful of times. The gene calls are TRBV6-6 and TRBJ1-1, with D perhaps matching TRBD1 (5 bases). With 6 bases removed from V and 5 bases from J, the gap between germline ends came to 16 bases. The CDR3 runs 14 residues. Germline V gene lookup returns CDR1 MNHNY and CDR2 SVGAGI (reference sequence). The CDR3 sequence: CASSPRGGETEAFF. DNA for the CDR3: TGTGCCAGCAGCCCACGGGGAGGGGAGACTGAAGCTTTCTTT.

The rearrangement links TRBV15 to TRBJ1-4; tentatively, D is TRBD1 (5 bases). Germline-derived CDR1 and CDR2 are LNHNV and YYDKDF (reference sequence). The CDR3 contains 16 residues. V lost 5 bases to trimming and J lost 4 bases, with 17 bases between them. The CDR3 nucleotides read TGTGCCACCAGCCCAACCCCCTCGGGGGATAATGAAAAACTGTTTTTT. Translated: CATSPTPSGDNEKLFF.

In DNA form, the CDR3 reads TGTGCCAGCAGTGGCGCGGGAGAGGTGACCCAGTACTTC. It is translated as CASSGAGEVTQYF. This chain uses TRBV25-1 with TRBJ2-5; 7 nucleotides agree with TRBD2. CDR3 length: 13 residues. The germline CDR1 and CDR2 sequences are MGHDK and SYGVNS. The junction had 6 bases not matched to a gene; V was cut back by 4 bases and J by 7 bases.